A single sample is the source of the 17 T cell receptor beta chains below, sequenced in a study of blood T cells in healthy people across ages. Primed by a sample-barcoded 5' primer and a J-beta primer mix, a second PCR proceeded for 7 to 11 cycles. One entry per CDR3 protein results from TCRdb running MiXCR on the 5' RACE reads. The table records some 670,000 distinct CDR3 sequences, about 50% of them present only once. Sequencing was performed on blood. The receptors derive from an elderly woman in good health.

This clonotype was seen once. The J gene is TRBJ2-1, the V gene TRBV10-3; 11 nucleotides line up with TRBD1. The germline V gene encodes CDR1 ENHRY and CDR2 SYGVKD. The CDR3 is made up of 15 amino acids. With 6 bases clipped from V and 3 bases from J, the junction kept 4 bases outside the gene matches. The DNA of the CDR3 is TGTGCCATCAGGGCCGGGACAGGGGGCTACAATGAGCAGTTCTTC. Protein product: CAIRAGTGGYNEQFF.

V and J are TRBV3-1 and TRBJ1-2; unclear D gene. Germline V gene sequence: CDR1 LGHDT, CDR2 YNNKEL (reference sequence). Trimming took off 10 bases at V and 0 bases at J, with 9 bases between the two ends. The CDR3 runs to 12 residues. The CDR3 is CATRTPNYGYTF. The CDR3 nucleotides read TGTGCCACACGGACGCCTAACTATGGCTACACCTTC.

The table lists this clonotype with many counts. The J gene is TRBJ2-5, the V gene TRBV20-1, with D perhaps TRBD1 (5 bases). The V end lost 0 bases, the J end lost 7 bases, and 15 bases lay between the germline ends. Looked up from germline, CDR1 is DFQATT and CDR2 is SNEGSKA (reference sequence). The CDR3 runs 14 residues. The CDR3 spells CSARDQGPTGTQYF. As DNA, the CDR3 is TGCAGTGCTAGAGATCAGGGTCCAACGGGGACCCAGTACTTC.

This clonotype was detected only a few times. The V call is TRBV20-1, the J call TRBJ2-1; 8 bases fit TRBD2. V lost 1 base, J lost 6 bases, and 8 bases stayed unmatched. Germline lookup yields CDR1 DFQATT and CDR2 SNEGSKA (reference sequence). This CDR3 is built from 15 residues. In nucleotides, the CDR3 is TGCAGTGCTAGAGTCCGGGGGGGGCCGGGCAATGAGCAGTTCTTC. This codes for CSARVRGGPGNEQFF.

V is TRBV28 and J is TRBJ1-2; 7 bases are shared with TRBD1. After removal of 1 base from V and 4 bases from J, the junction contained 6 bases not matched to a gene. CDR1 MDHEN and CDR2 SYDVKM come from the germline V gene. The CDR3 loop spans 15 amino acids. The CDR3 nucleotides read TGTGCCAGCAGTTTATTGACAGGGTTTACCTATGGCTACACCTTC. This translates into CASSLLTGFTYGYTF.

This chain connects TRBV20-1 to TRBJ2-1, with no clear D. The CDR3 has 12 residues. Trimming stripped 2 bases from V and 9 bases from J, with 11 bases between. Looked up from germline, CDR1 is DFQATT and CDR2 is SNEGSKA (reference sequence). CDR3 nucleotides: TGCAGTGCTAGAACCCCTATTCCTGAGCAGTTCTTC. Translated: CSARTPIPEQFF.

This clonotype came up a few times. This chain uses TRBV6-6 with TRBJ2-1, with 7 bases lining up with TRBD1. The CDR3 contains 15 residues. Germline loops: CDR1 MNHNY, CDR2 SVGAGI (reference sequence). V gave up 6 bases and J gave up 12 bases; unmatched junction bases: 17. For the CDR3, the DNA is TGTGCCAGCAGACACGGGACAGCAAAGGCCACGGGGCAGTTCTTC. As protein: CASRHGTAKATGQFF.

This clonotype was seen a single time. The chain recombines TRBV28 with TRBJ2-1; the match to TRBD2 covers 10 bases. The CDR3 spans 15 residues. The germline V gene has CDR1 MDHEN and CDR2 SYDVKM. V lost 6 bases to trimming and J lost 7 bases; unmatched junction nucleotides: 9. Here the CDR3 reads CASRFSGGWFNEQFF. The CDR3 coding sequence is TGTGCCAGCAGATTTAGCGGGGGGTGGTTTAATGAGCAGTTCTTC. The variable domain in full, with the rest retrieved from reference TRBV28 and TRBJ2-1, is DVKVTQSSRYLVKRTGEKVFLECVQDMDHENMFWYRQDPGLGLRLIYFSYDVKMKEKGDIPEGYSVSREKKERFSLILESASTNQTSMYLCASRFSGGWFNEQFFGPGTRLTVL.

The CDR3 loop reads CASSRDSVPYTF. CDR3 nucleotides: TGTGCCAGCAGTCGCGACAGTGTGCCCTACACCTTC. V gene TRBV2 combines with J gene TRBJ1-2, with D maybe TRBD1 (5 bases). V lost 5 bases, J lost 10 bases, and 14 bases lay in between. This CDR3 region has 12 residues. Germline V CDR1 and CDR2: SNHLY, FYNNEI.

The chain carries TRBV2 and TRBJ1-1; no clear D gene. With 8 bases removed from V and 3 bases from J, the gap between germline ends came to 13 bases. The CDR3 runs to 13 residues. Germline values: CDR1 SNHLY, CDR2 FYNNEI. DNA for the CDR3: TGTGCCAGCCAGAACCGGGAAGACACTGAAGCTTTCTTT. It encodes CASQNREDTEAFF.

This clonotype was found once. The genes are TRBV5-1 and TRBJ2-3; D not certain. Germline V gene lookup returns CDR1 SGHRS and CDR2 YFSETQ. V was clipped by 3 bases and J by 1 base, with 21 bases between them. CDR3 length: 18 residues. As DNA, the CDR3 is TGCGCCAGCAGCTCCGGTGGCACACCGTTGCCTGGCACAGATACGCAGTATTTT. Translation gives CASSSGGTPLPGTDTQYF.

As concerns this clonotype: This may come from a read error, since a much larger clone is one base off. The J gene is TRBJ2-1, the V gene TRBV7-2, with TRBD1 identical over 7 bases. There are 14 residues in the CDR3. CDR1 SGHTA and CDR2 FQGNSA come from the germline V gene. J gave up 8 bases and V 4 bases, and 8 bases lay outside the gene matches. The CDR3 is CASSSETGYDEQFF. CDR3 sequence (DNA): TGTGCCAGCAGCTCCGAGACAGGGTACGATGAGCAGTTCTTC.

This clonotype was detected many times. CDR3 in DNA: TGCAGCGTTGAGGCCAACACAGATACGCAGTATTTT. The encoded protein is CSVEANTDTQYF. The rearrangement joins TRBV29-1 to TRBJ2-3; no clear D gene. The CDR3 runs 12 residues. Germline V gene data show CDR1 as SQVTM and CDR2 as ANQGSEA. Trimming removed 3 bases from V and 2 bases from J, with 6 bases in between.

The rearrangement links TRBV7-2 to TRBJ1-1, with a weak D call TRBD1 (6 bases). Germline-derived CDR1 and CDR2 are SGHTA and FQGNSA. The CDR3 has 15 residues. V was cut by 4 bases and J by 0 bases, with 12 bases left in between. This chain's CDR3 is CASSSEGGLNTEAFF. For the CDR3, the DNA is TGTGCCAGCAGCTCGGAGGGGGGGTTGAACACTGAAGCTTTCTTT.

This clonotype was counted ten times or more. The genes are TRBV3-1 and TRBJ1-5, with no clear D. The CDR3 length is 13 residues. Trimming removed 3 bases from V and 3 bases from J, with 6 bases in between. Germline loops: CDR1 LGHDT, CDR2 YNNKEL (reference sequence). The CDR3 DNA reads as TGTGCCAGCAGCCAGACTAACAATCAGCCCCAGCATTTT. The encoded protein is CASSQTNNQPQHF. Combining the CDR3 with reference TRBV3-1 and TRBJ1-5 gives the whole variable domain DTAVSQTPKYLVTQMGNDKSIKCEQNLGHDTMYWYKQDSKKFLKIMFSYNNKELIINETVPNRFSPKSPDKAHLNLHINSLELGDSAVYFCASSQTNNQPQHFGDGTRLSIL.

The rearrangement links TRBV27 to TRBJ2-3; the match to TRBD2 covers 13 bases. The germline CDR1 and CDR2 sequences are MNHEY and SMNVEV (reference sequence). The CDR3 covers 15 residues. The junction had 4 bases not matched to a gene; V was cut back by 6 bases and J by 4 bases. CDR3 coding DNA: TGTGCCAGCAGAACTAGCGGGGGGGGTCCAGATACGCAGTATTTT. It codes for CASRTSGGGPDTQYF.

The rearrangement links TRBV12-3 or TRBV12-4 to TRBJ1-5; D is unclear. The V gene lost 5 bases and the J gene lost 6 bases, with 11 bases spanning the gap. This CDR3 region has 13 residues. The CDR3 here is CASSVRRGQPQHF. The CDR3 nucleotides read TGTGCCAGCAGTGTTAGACGGGGTCAGCCCCAGCATTTT.